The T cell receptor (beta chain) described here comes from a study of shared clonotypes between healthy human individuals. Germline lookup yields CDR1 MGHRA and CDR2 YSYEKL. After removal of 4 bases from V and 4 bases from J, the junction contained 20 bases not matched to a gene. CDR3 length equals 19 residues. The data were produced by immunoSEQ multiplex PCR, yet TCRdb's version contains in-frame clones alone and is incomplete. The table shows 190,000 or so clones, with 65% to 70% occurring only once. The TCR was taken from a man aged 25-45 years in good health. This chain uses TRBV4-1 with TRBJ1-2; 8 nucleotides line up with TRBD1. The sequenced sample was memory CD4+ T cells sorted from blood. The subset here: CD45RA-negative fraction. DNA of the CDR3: TGCGCCAGCAGCCCACAAGGGACAGGCAACAGGGGGGAAATCTATGGCTACACCTTC. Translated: CASSPQGTGNRGEIYGYTF.